Following are 8 T cell receptor beta chains from one sample sequenced in a study of cytomegalovirus exposure and HLA in healthy donors. Primers for the PCR totalled 60 Vbeta and 13 Jbeta. Libraries were prepared by immunoSEQ multiplex PCR; TCRdb keeps only in-frame clonotypes and omits some of them. The sample lists approximately 140,000 clones, approximately 80% seen once, with about 10% in the top ten. Sequencing was done on a sample of PBMCs. These receptors were obtained from a woman in her forties or fifties in good health and CMV-seropositive.

This chain joins TRBV14 and TRBJ1-3, with a tentative D call TRBD1 (5 bases). Germline V lookup: CDR1 SGHDN, CDR2 FVKESK. Between the trimmed V and J ends, which lost 4 bases and 3 bases, there was a span of 16 bases. The CDR3 is made up of 16 amino acids. CDR3 residues: CASSPWGRPRGNTIYF. The CDR3 coding sequence is TGTGCCAGCAGCCCATGGGGGAGGCCTCGTGGAAACACCATATATTTT.

V usage is TRBV5-1 and J usage is TRBJ2-1; 8 positions match TRBD2. The CDR3 length is 16 residues. Germline V gene lookup returns CDR1 SGHRS and CDR2 YFSETQ. The V and J ends lost 0 bases and 7 bases, in that order; junction bases with no gene match: 9. Written as DNA, the CDR3 is TGCGCCAGCAGCTTGGACGGGCGGGGGGTTGTAAATGAGCAGTTCTTC. Translation gives CASSLDGRGVVNEQFF.

There are a few counts of this clone. The chain has TRBV6-1 and TRBJ1-4, with TRBD1 as a possible D gene (6 bases). The ends were cut back, 11 bases at V and 0 bases at J, with 13 bases in the middle. The CDR3 has 14 residues. Germline V gene sequence: CDR1 MNHNS, CDR2 SASEGT. CDR3 in amino acids: CAGRTAATNEKLFF. The CDR3 nucleotides are TGTGCCGGAAGGACAGCCGCAACTAATGAAAAACTGTTTTTT.

The chain uses TRBV14 and TRBJ1-2; D is perhaps TRBD1 (5 bases). Germline CDR1 and CDR2: SGHDN and FVKESK. The CDR3 extends over 14 amino acids. Trimming took off 1 base at V and 7 bases at J, with 13 bases between the two ends. As DNA, the CDR3 is TGTGCCAGCAGCCAAGGGTCTGGGGCGTCTGGCTACACCTTC. Its translation is CASSQGSGASGYTF.

This rearrangement joins TRBV4-2 to TRBJ1-5; D is ambiguous. From germline, CDR1 is LGHNA and CDR2 YNFKEQ. V lost 2 bases and J lost 2, with 10 bases in between. The CDR3 has 15 amino acids. The CDR3 reads CASSQHFLGNQPQHF. The CDR3 nucleotides are TGTGCCAGCAGCCAACACTTCTTGGGCAATCAGCCCCAGCATTTT.

J is TRBJ2-3 and V is TRBV18; TRBD2 is a possible D gene (5 bases). The V gene lost 6 bases and the J gene lost 9 bases, with 13 bases spanning the gap. The germline gives CDR1 KGHSH, CDR2 LQKENI. This CDR3 comprises 12 residues. For the CDR3, the DNA is TGTGCCAGCTCCCCCAGCGGAGACACGCAGTATTTT. Translating it yields CASSPSGDTQYF.

The chain employs TRBV5-1 and TRBJ2-1; D possibly corresponds to TRBD1 (6 bases). The V gene's germline CDR1 is SGHRS and CDR2 YFSETQ. V lost 5 bases and J lost 2, with 14 bases in between. This CDR3 spans 15 amino acids. For the CDR3, the DNA is TGCGCCAGCAGTCCGATCCAGGGGACCTACAATGAGCAGTTCTTC. Its translation: CASSPIQGTYNEQFF.

In its sample, this clone was seen a few times. The rearrangement joins TRBV19 to TRBJ2-5; 9 nucleotides match TRBD1. CDR1 is LNHDA and CDR2 is SQIVND in the germline V gene (reference sequence). After removal of 1 base from V and 4 bases from J, the junction contained 10 bases not matched to a gene. This CDR3 contains 17 residues. The CDR3 nucleotides read TGTGCCAGTAGTATAGGCACCTCCGGGACAGGGCCAGAGACCCAGTACTTC. Translated, it gives CASSIGTSGTGPETQYF.